Sequencing of this T cell receptor beta chain was carried out in a study of beta chain features in type 1 diabetes. Overall study findings and caveats: A closer apparent resemblance between naive, central memory and Treg TCRB repertoires was seen in patients than in healthy donors.

Purity (above 95%) was reached by all sorted populations. Of the isolated RNA, all was reverse transcribed, and so the sequenced material was expressed TCRB transcripts. The average output of naive, central memory and regulatory T cell samples was several million reads. TCRdb's copy holds only in-frame clones and misses some; the assay was immunoSEQ multiplex PCR. This table holds fewer than 350,000 clones, 8% found once. Looked up from germline, CDR1 is SEHNR and CDR2 is FQNEAQ (reference sequence). Unmatched junction bases numbered 11, after V lost 5 bases and J lost 2 bases. This CDR3 has 18 amino acids. This clone was detected a few times. The antigen is unknown.

Sequencing input: central memory CD4+ T cells from blood. The sequence came from a woman between 18 and 29 years old in good health. The V gene is TRBV7-9, the J gene TRBJ2-3; 12 positions agree with TRBD1. The CDR3 spells CASSQGTGGGRATDTQYF. The CDR3 nucleotides are TGTGCCAGCAGCCAGGGGACAGGGGGCGGTCGTGCCACAGATACGCAGTATTTT.